This T cell receptor (beta chain) was sequenced for a study of healthy donors' naive CD4 and CD8 T cells. Study-wide results and caveats: Naive CD4+ and CD8+ cells reportedly differed in usage of most V and J genes.

Starting from about 0.55 ug of total RNA, TCR libraries were made with linear amplification. MiXCR was run by TCRdb on the reads, yielding one entry per CDR3 protein. The table has roughly 200,000 distinct CDR3 sequences, 74% seen once. The CDR3 sequence is 13 residues long. V was clipped by 0 bases and J by 1 base, with 7 bases between them. Germline V lookup: CDR1 SQVTM, CDR2 ANQGSEA. To note about this clonotype: Its target is not known.

The specimen was naive CD4+ and CD8+ T cells sorted from blood, pooled from several donors. The chain combines TRBV29-1 with TRBJ2-7; the D gene is possibly TRBD1 (5 bases). The receptor was isolated from a pool of human donors in good health; the sample pools cells from several healthy donors. The CDR3 here is CSVEEDKSYEQYF. The CDR3 DNA reads TGCAGCGTTGAAGAGGACAAATCCTACGAGCAGTACTTC.